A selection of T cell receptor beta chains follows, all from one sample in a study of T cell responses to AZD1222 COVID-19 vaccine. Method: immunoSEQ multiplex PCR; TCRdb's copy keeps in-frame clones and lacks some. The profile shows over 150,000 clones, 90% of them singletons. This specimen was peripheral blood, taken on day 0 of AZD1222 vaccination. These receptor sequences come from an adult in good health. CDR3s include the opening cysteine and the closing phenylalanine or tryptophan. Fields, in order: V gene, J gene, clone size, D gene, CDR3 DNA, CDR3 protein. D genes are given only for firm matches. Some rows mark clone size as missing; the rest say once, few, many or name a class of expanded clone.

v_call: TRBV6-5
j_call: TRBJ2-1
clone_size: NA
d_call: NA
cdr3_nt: TGTGCCAGCAGTATAGACGGAGGAGACAATGAGCAGTTCTTC
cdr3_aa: CASSIDGGDNEQFF

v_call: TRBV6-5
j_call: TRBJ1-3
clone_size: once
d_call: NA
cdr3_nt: TGTGCCAGCAGTTACTCCCGGGAATCCGGAAACACCATATATTTT
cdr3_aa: CASSYSRESGNTIYF

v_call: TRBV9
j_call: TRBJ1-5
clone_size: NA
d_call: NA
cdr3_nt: TGTGCCAGCAGCGTACATGCAGGGGCCAATCAGCCCCAGCATTTT
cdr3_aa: CASSVHAGANQPQHF

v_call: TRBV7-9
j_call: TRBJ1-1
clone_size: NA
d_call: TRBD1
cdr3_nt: TGTGCCAGCAGCATGCGACAGGGGGCGAACACTGAAGCTTTCTTT
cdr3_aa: CASSMRQGANTEAFF

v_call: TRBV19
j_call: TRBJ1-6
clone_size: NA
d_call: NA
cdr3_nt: TGTGCCAGTAGTATTCTCTCCCGGGGGAATTCACCCCTCCACTTT
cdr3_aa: CASSILSRGNSPLHF

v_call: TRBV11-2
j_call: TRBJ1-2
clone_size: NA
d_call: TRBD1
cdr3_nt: TGTGCCAGCAGCTTCGGGGGACAGGGGGCAGGAGGCTACACCTTC
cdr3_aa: CASSFGGQGAGGYTF

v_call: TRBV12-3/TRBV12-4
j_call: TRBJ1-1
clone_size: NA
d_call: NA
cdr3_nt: TGTGCCAGCAGTTTCATGGTGAACACTGAAGCTTTCTTT
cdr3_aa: CASSFMVNTEAFF

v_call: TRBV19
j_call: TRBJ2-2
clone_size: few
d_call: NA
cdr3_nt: TGTGCCAGTAGTAATCAGGGTTTGACCGGGGAGCTGTTTTTT
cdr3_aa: CASSNQGLTGELFF

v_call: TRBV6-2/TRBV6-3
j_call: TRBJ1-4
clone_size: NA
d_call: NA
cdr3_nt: TGTGCCAGCAGCTCCACGAGGGAAGGGACTAATGAAAAACTGTTTTTT
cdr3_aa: CASSSTREGTNEKLFF

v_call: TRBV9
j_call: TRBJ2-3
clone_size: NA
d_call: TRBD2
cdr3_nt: TGTGCCAGCAGCGGGTTAGCGGGGGGGCACACAGATACGCAGTATTTT
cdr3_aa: CASSGLAGGHTDTQYF

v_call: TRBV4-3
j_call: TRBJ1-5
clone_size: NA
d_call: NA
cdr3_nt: TGCGCCAGCAGCCAAGATCTTGCCAGGGGCAATCAGCCCCAGCATTTT
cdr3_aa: CASSQDLARGNQPQHF

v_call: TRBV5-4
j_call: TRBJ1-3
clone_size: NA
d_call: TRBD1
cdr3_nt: TGTGCCAGCAGCTCTAGGGACAGGGGAAACACCATATATTTT
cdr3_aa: CASSSRDRGNTIYF

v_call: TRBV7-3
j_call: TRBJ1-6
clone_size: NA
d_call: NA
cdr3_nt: TGTGCCAGCGCCTTCCCTAATTCACCCCTCCACTTT
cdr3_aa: CASAFPNSPLHF

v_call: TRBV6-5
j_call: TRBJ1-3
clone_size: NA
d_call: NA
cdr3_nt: TGTGCCAGCAGTTACTCAGGGGCATCTGGAAACACCATATATTTT
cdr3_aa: CASSYSGASGNTIYF

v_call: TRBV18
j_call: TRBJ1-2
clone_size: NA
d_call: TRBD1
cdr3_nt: TGTGCCAGCTCACGTAACGCGGGACAGGGGGTTGATGGCTACACCTTC
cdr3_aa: CASSRNAGQGVDGYTF

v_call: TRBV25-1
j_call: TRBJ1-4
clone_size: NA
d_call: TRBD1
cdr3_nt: TGTGCCAGCAAGGGGACAGTTGAAAAACTGTTTTTT
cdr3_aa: CASKGTVEKLFF

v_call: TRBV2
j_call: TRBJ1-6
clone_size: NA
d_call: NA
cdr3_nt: TGTGCCAGCAGCGGGGGTAGTCCTAATTCACCCCTCCACTTT
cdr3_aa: CASSGGSPNSPLHF

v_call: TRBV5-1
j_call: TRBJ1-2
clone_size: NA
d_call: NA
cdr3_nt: TGCGCCAGCAGCTGGGAGGGGAGAGAGTATGGCTACACCTTC
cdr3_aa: CASSWEGREYGYTF

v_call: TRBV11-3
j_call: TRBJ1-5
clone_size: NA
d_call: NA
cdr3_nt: TGTGCCAGCAGCTCAGGGTCGGGGGGCAATCAGCCCCAGCATTTT
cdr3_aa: CASSSGSGGNQPQHF

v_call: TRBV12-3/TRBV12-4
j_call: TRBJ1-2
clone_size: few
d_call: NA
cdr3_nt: TGTGCCAGCAGTTTTAGGGACGGCTATGGCTACACCTTC
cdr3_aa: CASSFRDGYGYTF

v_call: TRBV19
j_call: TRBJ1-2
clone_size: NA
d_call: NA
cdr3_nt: TGTGCCAGTAGCTGGGAGGCCCTAGCTAACTATGGCTACACCTTC
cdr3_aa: CASSWEALANYGYTF

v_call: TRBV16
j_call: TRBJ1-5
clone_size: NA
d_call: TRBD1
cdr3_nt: TGTGCCAGCAGCCAATCCTTTAACCCTTGGGACAGGCGATCTCAGCCCCAGCATTTT
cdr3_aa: CASSQSFNPWDRRSQPQHF

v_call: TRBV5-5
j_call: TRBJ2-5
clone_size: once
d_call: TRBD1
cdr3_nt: TGTGCCAGCAGCCCGGACAGGGGAGGGGAGACCCAGTACTTC
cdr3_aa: CASSPDRGGETQYF

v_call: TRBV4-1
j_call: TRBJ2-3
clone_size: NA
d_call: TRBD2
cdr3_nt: TGCGCCAGCAGTCAGACTAGCGGGGTCCCAGATACGCAGTATTTT
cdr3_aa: CASSQTSGVPDTQYF

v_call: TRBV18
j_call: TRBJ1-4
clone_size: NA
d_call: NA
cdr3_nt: TGTGCCAGCTCACCTCGGGACGAATCCAATACGAGGGGACTGTTTTTT
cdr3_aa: CASSPRDESNTRGLFF

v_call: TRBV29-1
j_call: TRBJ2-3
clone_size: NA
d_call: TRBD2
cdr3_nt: TGCAGCGTTGCGACCCTAGCGGGGGCGGGAAATACGCAGTATTTT
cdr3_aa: CSVATLAGAGNTQYF

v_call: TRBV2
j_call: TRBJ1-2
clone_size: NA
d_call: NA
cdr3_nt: TGTGCCAGCAGGGACCCCCGAGCTCGCTTGTATGGCTACACCTTC
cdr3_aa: CASRDPRARLYGYTF

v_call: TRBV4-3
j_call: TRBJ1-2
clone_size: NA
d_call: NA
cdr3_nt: TGCGCCAGCAGCCAAGATGAATCGGGAGGCTATGGCTACACCTTC
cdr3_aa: CASSQDESGGYGYTF

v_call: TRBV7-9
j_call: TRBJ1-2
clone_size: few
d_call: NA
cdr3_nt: TGTGCCAGCAGCTTGGGGCCAGGGACGGTAGACTATGGCTACACCTTC
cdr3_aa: CASSLGPGTVDYGYTF

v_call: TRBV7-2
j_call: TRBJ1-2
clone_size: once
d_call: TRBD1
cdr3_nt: TGTGCCAGCAGTTTAAGACAGGGTTCTAACTATGGCTACACCTTC
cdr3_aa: CASSLRQGSNYGYTF

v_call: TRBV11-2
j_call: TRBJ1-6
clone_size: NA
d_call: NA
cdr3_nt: TGTGCCAGCAGCTTAGATATCGTCGGGGTCCATTCACCCCTCCACTTT
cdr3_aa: CASSLDIVGVHSPLHF

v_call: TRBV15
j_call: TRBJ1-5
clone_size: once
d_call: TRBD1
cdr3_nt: TGTGCCACCAGCAGAGGGCCCTTAGACAGGGGGCGCAATCAGCCCCAGCATTTT
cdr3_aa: CATSRGPLDRGRNQPQHF

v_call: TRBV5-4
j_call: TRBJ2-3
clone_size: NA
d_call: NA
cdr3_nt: TGTGCCAGCAGCTTTTTCCAGGGTGGTACAGATACGCAGTATTTT
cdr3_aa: CASSFFQGGTDTQYF

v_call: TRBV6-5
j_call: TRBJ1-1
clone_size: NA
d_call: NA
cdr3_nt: TGTGCCAGCAGTTATCGAGGGCCGATGAACACTGAAGCTTTCTTT
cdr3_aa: CASSYRGPMNTEAFF

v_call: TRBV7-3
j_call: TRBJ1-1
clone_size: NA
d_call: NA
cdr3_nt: TGTGCCAGCAGCCGGAAGGTGGGCAGGCTTTCTACGAACACTGAAGCTTTCTTT
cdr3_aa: CASSRKVGRLSTNTEAFF

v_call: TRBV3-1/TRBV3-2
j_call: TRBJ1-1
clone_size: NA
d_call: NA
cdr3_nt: TGTGCCAGCAGCCAAGCAGACAGGAACACTGAAGCTTTCTTT
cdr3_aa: CASSQADRNTEAFF

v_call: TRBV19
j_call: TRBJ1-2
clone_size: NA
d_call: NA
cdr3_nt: TGTGCCAGTAGTATAGGCGGGACCAACTATGGCTACACCTTC
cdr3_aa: CASSIGGTNYGYTF

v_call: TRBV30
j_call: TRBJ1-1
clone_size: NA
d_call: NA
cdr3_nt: TGTGCCTGGAGTGTCCCCCGCCGGAACACTGAAGCTTTCTTT
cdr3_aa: CAWSVPRRNTEAFF

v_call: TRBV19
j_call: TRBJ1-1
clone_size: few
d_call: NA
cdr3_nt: TGTGCCAGTAGTATAAGGACAGCGACTACTGAAGCTTTCTTT
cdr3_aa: CASSIRTATTEAFF

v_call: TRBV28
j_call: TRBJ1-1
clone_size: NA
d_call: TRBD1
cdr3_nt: TGTGCCAGCAGTTTAAGGGGGCGGGAGAACACTGAAGCTTTCTTT
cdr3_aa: CASSLRGRENTEAFF

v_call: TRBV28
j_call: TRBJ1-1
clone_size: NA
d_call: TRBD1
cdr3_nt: TGTGCCAGCGATTACCGACAGGGGGGGACTGAAGCTTTCTTT
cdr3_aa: CASDYRQGGTEAFF

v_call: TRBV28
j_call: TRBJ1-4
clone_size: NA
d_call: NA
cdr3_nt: TGTGCCAGCAAAATGGGGGGGGCGCGTAGTAATGAAAAACTGTTTTTT
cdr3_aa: CASKMGGARSNEKLFF

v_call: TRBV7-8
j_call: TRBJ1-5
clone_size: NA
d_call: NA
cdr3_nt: TGTGCCAGCAGCTTAGCGACTCTATATCAGCCCCAGCATTTT
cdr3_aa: CASSLATLYQPQHF

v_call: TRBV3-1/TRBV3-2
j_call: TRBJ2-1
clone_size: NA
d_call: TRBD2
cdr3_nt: TGTGCCAGCAGCCAAGTACCCGGGGGGAACAATGAGCAGTTCTTC
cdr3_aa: CASSQVPGGNNEQFF

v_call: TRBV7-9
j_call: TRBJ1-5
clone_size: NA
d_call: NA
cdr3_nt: TGTGCCAGCAGCTTAGGCCCGCTTGGTCAGCCCCAGCATTTT
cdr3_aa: CASSLGPLGQPQHF

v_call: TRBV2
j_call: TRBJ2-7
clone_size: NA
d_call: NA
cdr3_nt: TGTGCCAGCTACCATTGGCCTTCCTACGAGCAGTACTTC
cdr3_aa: CASYHWPSYEQYF

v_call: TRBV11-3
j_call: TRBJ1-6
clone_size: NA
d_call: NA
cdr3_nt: TGTGCCAGCAGCCTAAACAGGGACTATAATTCACCCCTCCACTTT
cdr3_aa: CASSLNRDYNSPLHF

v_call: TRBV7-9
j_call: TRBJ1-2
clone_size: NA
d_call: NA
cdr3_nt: TGTGCCAGCAGCTTAGCTATACTCCGGGACGCTCGTGGGGCTTATGGCTACACCTTC
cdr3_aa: CASSLAILRDARGAYGYTF

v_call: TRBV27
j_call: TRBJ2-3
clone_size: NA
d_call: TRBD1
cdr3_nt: TGTGCCAGCAGTTTCGGGACAGTGACGCAGTATTTT
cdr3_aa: CASSFGTVTQYF

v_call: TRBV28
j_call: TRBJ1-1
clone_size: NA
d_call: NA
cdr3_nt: TGTGCCAGCAGTTTAGCCACATTGAACACTGAAGCTTTCTTT
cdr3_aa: CASSLATLNTEAFF

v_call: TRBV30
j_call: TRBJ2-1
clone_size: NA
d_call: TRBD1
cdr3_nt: TGTGCCTGGAGTGATTTTAGACAGGGAAACAATGAGCAGTTCTTC
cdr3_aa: CAWSDFRQGNNEQFF

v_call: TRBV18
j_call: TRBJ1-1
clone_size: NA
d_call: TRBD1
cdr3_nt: TGTGCCAGCTCGCGCACCGGGACAGAGAGTACTTTCTTT
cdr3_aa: CASSRTGTESTFF

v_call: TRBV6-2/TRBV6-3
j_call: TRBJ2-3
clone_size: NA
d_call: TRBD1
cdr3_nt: TGTGCCAGCAGCCAAGGACAGGGGGGGACAGATACGCAGTATTTT
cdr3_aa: CASSQGQGGTDTQYF

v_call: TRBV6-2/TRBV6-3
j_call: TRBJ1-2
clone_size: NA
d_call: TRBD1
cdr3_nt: TGTGCCAGCAGTTACCCCCCGGGACAGGCAATTAACTATGGCTACACCTTC
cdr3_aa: CASSYPPGQAINYGYTF

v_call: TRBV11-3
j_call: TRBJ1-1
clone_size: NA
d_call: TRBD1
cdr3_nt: TGTGCCAGCAGCAAATCGACAGGGATCGACACTGAAGCTTTCTTT
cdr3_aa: CASSKSTGIDTEAFF